This is a list of T cell receptor beta chains from one sample in a study of beta chain features in type 1 diabetes. TCRdb's copy holds only in-frame clones and misses some; the assay was immunoSEQ multiplex PCR. The sample holds hundreds of thousands of clones, 17% seen once. What was sequenced was naive CD4+ T cells from blood. These receptors all stem from a young woman in good health. CDR3s leave out the opening cysteine and the closing phenylalanine or tryptophan. The listing skips clone size in some rows; elsewhere it reads once, few, many or a size class.

v_gene	abundance	CDR3aa
TRBV5-1	NA	ASSLAPTGTGARDTEAF
TRBV5-1	few	ASSFSTAQEYSEQY
TRBV28	few	ASGVAGEQY
TRBV5-1	NA	ASSPGLAGYEQY
TRBV6-6	few	ASSYVSSSSGNTIY
TRBV7-7	NA	ASSLGQNTEAF
TRBV27	NA	ASSWGQPQLTGELF
TRBV9	NA	ASSVAGQTGNTIY
TRBV23-1	few	ASSARGPREKLF
TRBV2	few	ASSEGAGDSRPQL
TRBV5-4	NA	ASSLGGQGASEAF
TRBV5-1	NA	ASSLTTTASGANVLT
TRBV28	few	ASSLWTSGSTDTQY
TRBV6-1	NA	ASSALETGKAYEQY
TRBV18	few	ASSRGGGTEAF
TRBV7-9	few	ASSFGLAEKQY